Presented here are 10 T cell receptor beta chains from one specimen sequenced in a study of blood T cell repertoires in COVID-19. TCRdb keeps only in-frame clones here, not all; method: immunoSEQ multiplex PCR. Altogether about 220,000 clones are present, 75% to 90% being singletons, with the ten largest covering 2.5% to 3.5%. Sequenced input: peripheral blood. These receptors were taken from a woman in her thirties who had recovered from COVID-19.

The chain links TRBV18 to TRBJ2-1; the match to TRBD1 covers 9 bases. V shed 4 bases and J 8 bases; nucleotides not matched to a gene: 9. Germline CDR1 KGHSH, CDR2 LQKENI. CDR3 length equals 15 residues. CDR3 nucleotides: TGTGCCAGCTCACTGCCGGGACAGGGCAAGGATGAGCAGTTCTTC. It encodes CASSLPGQGKDEQFF.

The V call is TRBV7-6, the J call TRBJ2-1; 9 bases are a match to TRBD2. The CDR3 contains 19 residues. Germline CDR1 reads SGHVS; CDR2 reads FNYEAQ. Losses at the gene ends were 1 base for V and 0 bases for J; bases not matched to a gene: 10. The DNA of the CDR3 is TGTGCCAGCAGCTTAGATCCAGCGGGGGGCCTAAGCTCCTACAATGAGCAGTTCTTC. The encoded protein is CASSLDPAGGLSSYNEQFF.

Only a few counts were recorded for this clone. The CDR3 coding sequence is TGTGCCAGTAACCCGGACAGACTTTCCAACTCCTACAATGAGCAGTTCTTC. Translation: CASNPDRLSNSYNEQFF. The chain combines TRBV19 with TRBJ2-1; D perhaps matches TRBD1 (6 bases). Trimming pared 7 bases from V and 0 bases from J, leaving 19 bases between. Germline V CDR1 and CDR2: LNHDA, SQIVND (reference sequence). The CDR3 is made up of 17 amino acids.

J is TRBJ2-3 and V is TRBV5-1; 8 bases match TRBD1. Germline values: CDR1 SGHRS, CDR2 YFSETQ. J lost 6 bases, V lost 3 bases, and 3 bases had no gene match. There are 13 residues in the CDR3. CDR3 region: CASSWNRGDTQYF. The CDR3 DNA follows: TGCGCCAGCAGCTGGAACAGGGGGGATACGCAGTATTTT.

The chain is built from TRBV10-3 and TRBJ1-2; D is ambiguous. This CDR3 is 14 amino acids long. Germline V CDR1 and CDR2: ENHRY, SYGVKD. V was pared by 7 bases and J by 6 bases, with 18 bases between. The DNA of the CDR3 is TGTGCCATCACTCCCACACCGACAAGGAATGGCTACACCTTC. Its protein is CAITPTPTRNGYTF.

The chain links TRBV7-9 to TRBJ2-2; TRBD1 matches at 7 bases. The V and J ends lost 3 bases and 8 bases, in that order; junction bases with no gene match: 3. Germline CDR1 SEHNR, CDR2 FQNEAQ (reference sequence). The CDR3 spans 13 residues. CDR3 DNA: TGTGCCAGCAGCTTTACAGGGGAGGGGGAGCTGTTTTTT. Translating it yields CASSFTGEGELFF. The variable domain in full, with the rest retrieved from reference TRBV7-9 and TRBJ2-2, is DTGVSQNPRHKITKRGQNVTFRCDPISEHNRLYWYRQTLGQGPEFLTYFQNEAQLEKSRLLSDRFSAERPKGSFSTLEIQRTEQGDSAMYLCASSFTGEGELFFGEGSRLTVL.

The J gene is TRBJ1-1, the V gene TRBV7-9; 7 bases agree with TRBD1. Germline loops: CDR1 SEHNR, CDR2 FQNEAQ (reference sequence). V shed 0 bases, J shed 1 base, and the junction held 5 bases outside the gene matches. This CDR3 region has 16 residues. The CDR3 here is CASSLALGQANTEAFF. Here the CDR3 DNA reads TGTGCCAGCAGCTTAGCGCTTGGACAGGCGAACACTGAAGCTTTCTTT.

The sample holds one count of this clone. The CDR3 DNA follows: TGCGCCAGCAGCCCCCAGGGAGGGGGGAACACCGGGGAGCTGTTTTTT. Translating it yields CASSPQGGGNTGELFF. This chain links TRBV5-1 with TRBJ2-2, with D tentatively TRBD2 (7 bases). CDR3 length: 16 amino acids. V shed 4 bases and J shed 1 base, with 14 bases lying between them. Per germline, CDR1 SGHRS and CDR2 YFSETQ.

This clone was observed a few times. This chain joins TRBV6-5 and TRBJ1-5; no definite D call. V lost 6 bases to trimming and J lost 1 base, with 13 bases between them. The CDR3 is made up of 15 amino acids. Germline values: CDR1 MNHEY, CDR2 SVGAGI. The CDR3 coding sequence is TGTGCCAGCAGCTCAGTCGGAGGGAGCAATCAGCCCCAGCATTTT. It translates to CASSSVGGSNQPQHF.

The chain joins TRBV19 to TRBJ2-2, with a possible D match to TRBD1 (5 bases). Germline V gives CDR1 LNHDA, CDR2 SQIVND (reference sequence). Trimming stripped 3 bases from V and 2 bases from J, with 13 bases between. The length of the CDR3 is 16 residues. The CDR3 spells CASSMKRQGNTGELFF. Here the CDR3 DNA reads TGTGCCAGTAGTATGAAGAGGCAGGGTAACACCGGGGAGCTGTTTTTT.